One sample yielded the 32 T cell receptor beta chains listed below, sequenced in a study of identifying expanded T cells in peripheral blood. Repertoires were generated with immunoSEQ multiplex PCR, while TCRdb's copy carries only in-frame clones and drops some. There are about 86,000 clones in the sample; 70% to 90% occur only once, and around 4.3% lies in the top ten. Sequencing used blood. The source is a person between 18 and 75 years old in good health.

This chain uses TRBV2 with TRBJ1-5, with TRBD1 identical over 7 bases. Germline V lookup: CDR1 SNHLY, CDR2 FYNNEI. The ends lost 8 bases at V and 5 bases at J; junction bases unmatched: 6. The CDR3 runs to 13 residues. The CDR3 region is CASLGQSHQPQHF. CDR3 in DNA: TGTGCCAGCCTGGGACAGTCACATCAGCCCCAGCATTTT. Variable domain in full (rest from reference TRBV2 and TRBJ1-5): EPEVTQTPSHQVTQMGQEVILRCVPISNHLYFYWYRQILGQKVEFLVSFYNNEISEKSEIFDDQFSVERPDGSNFTLKIRSTKLEDSAMYFCASLGQSHQPQHFGDGTRLSIL.

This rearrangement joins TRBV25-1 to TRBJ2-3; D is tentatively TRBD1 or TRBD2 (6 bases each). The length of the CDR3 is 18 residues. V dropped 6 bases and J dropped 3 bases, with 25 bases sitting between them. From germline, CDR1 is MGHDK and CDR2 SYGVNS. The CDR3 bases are TGTGCCAGCAGGGAGGGGTTCCTGGGTCAGGGGTATACAGATACGCAGTATTTT. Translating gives CASREGFLGQGYTDTQYF.

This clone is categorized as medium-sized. The CDR3 loop is CASSQQGANGYTF. The CDR3 bases are TGTGCCAGCAGCCAACAGGGGGCGAATGGCTACACCTTC. The gene calls are TRBV6-5 and TRBJ1-2, with 9 bases aligning to TRBD1. Germline CDR1 is MNHEY and CDR2 is SVGAGI. Trimming cost V 6 bases and J 6 bases; bases outside gene matches: 5. This CDR3 comprises 13 residues.

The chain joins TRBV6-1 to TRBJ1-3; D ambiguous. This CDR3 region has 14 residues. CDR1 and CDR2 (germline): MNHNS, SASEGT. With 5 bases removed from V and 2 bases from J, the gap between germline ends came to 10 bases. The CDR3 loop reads CASSTGVTGNTIYF. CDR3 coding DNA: TGTGCCAGCAGTACCGGGGTGACTGGAAACACCATATATTTT.

CDR3 in amino acids: CASSFFGTGTGHEQYF. The CDR3 nucleotides are TGTGCCAGCAGCTTTTTTGGGACCGGGACAGGGCACGAGCAGTACTTC. The chain carries TRBV5-6 and TRBJ2-7; 9 nucleotides agree with TRBD1. The CDR3 loop spans 16 amino acids. J gave up 5 bases and V 2 bases, and 11 bases lay outside the gene matches. CDR1 and CDR2 (germline): SGHDT, YYEEEE.

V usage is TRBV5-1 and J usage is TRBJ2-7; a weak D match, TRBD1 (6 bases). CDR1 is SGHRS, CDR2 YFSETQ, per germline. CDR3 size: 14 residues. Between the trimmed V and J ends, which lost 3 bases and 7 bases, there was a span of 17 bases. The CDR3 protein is CASSYGGPIKEQYF. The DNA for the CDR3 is TGCGCCAGCAGCTATGGGGGCCCCATTAAAGAGCAGTACTTC.

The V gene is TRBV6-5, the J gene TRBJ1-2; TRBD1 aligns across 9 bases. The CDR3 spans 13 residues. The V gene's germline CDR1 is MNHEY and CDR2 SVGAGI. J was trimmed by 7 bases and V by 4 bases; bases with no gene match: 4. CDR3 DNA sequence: TGTGCCAGCAGTTTACAGGGGGCCGGTGGCTACACCTTC. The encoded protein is CASSLQGAGGYTF.

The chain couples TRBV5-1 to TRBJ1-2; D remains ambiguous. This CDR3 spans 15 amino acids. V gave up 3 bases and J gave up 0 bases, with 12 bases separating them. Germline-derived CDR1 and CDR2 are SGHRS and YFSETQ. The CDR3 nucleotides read TGCGCCAGCAGCTCCTCGACGTTAGCTAACTATGGCTACACCTTC. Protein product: CASSSSTLANYGYTF.

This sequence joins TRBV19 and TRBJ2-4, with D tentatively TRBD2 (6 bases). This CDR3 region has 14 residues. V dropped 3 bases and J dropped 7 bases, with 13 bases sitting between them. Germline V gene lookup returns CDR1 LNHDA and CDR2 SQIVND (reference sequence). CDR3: CASSMIVGGNIQYF. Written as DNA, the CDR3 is TGTGCCAGTAGTATGATCGTTGGGGGGAACATTCAGTACTTC.

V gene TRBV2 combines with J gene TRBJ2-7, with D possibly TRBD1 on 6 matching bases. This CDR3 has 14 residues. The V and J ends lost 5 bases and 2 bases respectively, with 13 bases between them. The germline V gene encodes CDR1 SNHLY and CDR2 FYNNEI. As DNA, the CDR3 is TGTGCCAGCAGTTCGCAGGGGCAGGCCTACGAGCAGTACTTC. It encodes CASSSQGQAYEQYF.

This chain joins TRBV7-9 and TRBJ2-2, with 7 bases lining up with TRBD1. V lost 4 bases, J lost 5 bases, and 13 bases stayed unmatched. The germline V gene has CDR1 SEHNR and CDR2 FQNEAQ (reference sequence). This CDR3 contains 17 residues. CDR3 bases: TGTGCCAGCAGCTACCGGATGGGACAGAAAAGGACCGGGGAGCTGTTTTTT. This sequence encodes CASSYRMGQKRTGELFF. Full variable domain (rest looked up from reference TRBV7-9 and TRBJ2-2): DTGVSQNPRHKITKRGQNVTFRCDPISEHNRLYWYRQTLGQGPEFLTYFQNEAQLEKSRLLSDRFSAERPKGSFSTLEIQRTEQGDSAMYLCASSYRMGQKRTGELFFGEGSRLTVL.

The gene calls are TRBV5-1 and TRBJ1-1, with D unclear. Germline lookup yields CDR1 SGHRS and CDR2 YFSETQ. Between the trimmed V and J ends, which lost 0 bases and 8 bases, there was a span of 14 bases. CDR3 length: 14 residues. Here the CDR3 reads CASSLASGPDEAFF. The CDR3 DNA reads TGCGCCAGCAGCTTGGCCTCTGGACCTGACGAAGCTTTCTTT.

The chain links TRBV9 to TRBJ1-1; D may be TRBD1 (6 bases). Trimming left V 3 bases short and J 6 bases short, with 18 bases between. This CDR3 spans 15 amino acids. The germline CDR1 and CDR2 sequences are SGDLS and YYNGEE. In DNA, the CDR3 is TGTGCCAGCAGCGCCTCGGACAGATCTGCGGCTGAAGCTTTCTTT. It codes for CASSASDRSAAEAFF.

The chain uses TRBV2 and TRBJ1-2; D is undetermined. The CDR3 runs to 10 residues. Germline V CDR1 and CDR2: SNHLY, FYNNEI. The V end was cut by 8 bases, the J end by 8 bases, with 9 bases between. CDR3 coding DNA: TGTGCCAGCGGAGAGGGCGGCTACACCTTC. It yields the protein CASGEGGYTF.

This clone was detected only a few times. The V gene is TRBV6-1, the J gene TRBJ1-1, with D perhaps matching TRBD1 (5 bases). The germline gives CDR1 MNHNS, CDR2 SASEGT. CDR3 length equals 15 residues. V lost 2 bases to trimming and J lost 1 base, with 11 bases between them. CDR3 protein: CASSEWGTANTEAFF. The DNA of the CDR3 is TGTGCCAGCAGTGAATGGGGGACGGCGAACACTGAAGCTTTCTTT.

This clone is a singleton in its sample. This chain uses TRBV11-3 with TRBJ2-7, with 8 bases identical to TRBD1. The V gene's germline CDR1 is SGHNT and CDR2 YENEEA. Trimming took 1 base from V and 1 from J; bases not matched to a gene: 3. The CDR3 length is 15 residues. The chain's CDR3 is CASSLGQGPSYEQYF. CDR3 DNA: TGTGCCAGCAGCTTAGGACAGGGGCCGTCCTACGAGCAGTACTTC.

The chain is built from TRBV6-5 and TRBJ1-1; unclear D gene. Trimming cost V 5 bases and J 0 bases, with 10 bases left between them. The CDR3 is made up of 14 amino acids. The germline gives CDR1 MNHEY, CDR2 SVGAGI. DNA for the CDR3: TGTGCCAGCAGTGATGTGGTGATGAACACTGAAGCTTTCTTT. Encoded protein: CASSDVVMNTEAFF.

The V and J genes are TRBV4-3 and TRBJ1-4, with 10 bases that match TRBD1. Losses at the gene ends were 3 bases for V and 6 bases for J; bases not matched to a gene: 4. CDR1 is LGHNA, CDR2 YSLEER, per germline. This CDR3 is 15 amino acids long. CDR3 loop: CASSQYGTGDEKLFF. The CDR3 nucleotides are TGCGCCAGCAGCCAGTACGGGACAGGGGATGAAAAACTGTTTTTT.

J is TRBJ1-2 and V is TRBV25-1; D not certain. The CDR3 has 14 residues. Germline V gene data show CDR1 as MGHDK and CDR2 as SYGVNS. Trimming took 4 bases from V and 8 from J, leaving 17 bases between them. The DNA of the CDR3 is TGTGCCAGCAGTGGTCGACTTGACAAGCGCGGCTACACCTTC. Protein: CASSGRLDKRGYTF.

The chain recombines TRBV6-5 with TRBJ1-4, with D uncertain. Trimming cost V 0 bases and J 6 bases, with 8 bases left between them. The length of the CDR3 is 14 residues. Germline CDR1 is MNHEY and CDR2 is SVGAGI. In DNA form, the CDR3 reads TGTGCCAGCAGTTACTCCTTTATAGATGAAAAACTGTTTTTT. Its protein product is CASSYSFIDEKLFF.

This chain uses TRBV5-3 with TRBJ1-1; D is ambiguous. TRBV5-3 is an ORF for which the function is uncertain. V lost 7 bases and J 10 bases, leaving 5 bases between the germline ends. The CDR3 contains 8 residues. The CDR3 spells CARSRAFF. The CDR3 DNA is TGTGCCAGATCTCGAGCTTTCTTT.

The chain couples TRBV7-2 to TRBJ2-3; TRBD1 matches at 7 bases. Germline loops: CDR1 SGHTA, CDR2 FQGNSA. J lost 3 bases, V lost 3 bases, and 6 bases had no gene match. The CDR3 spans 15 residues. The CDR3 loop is CASSFGGQATDTQYF. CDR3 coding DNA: TGTGCCAGCAGCTTCGGAGGACAGGCAACAGATACGCAGTATTTT.

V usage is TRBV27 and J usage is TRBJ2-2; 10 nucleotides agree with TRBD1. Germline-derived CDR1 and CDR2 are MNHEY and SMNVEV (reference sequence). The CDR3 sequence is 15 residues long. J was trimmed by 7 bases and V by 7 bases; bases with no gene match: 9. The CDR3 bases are TGTGCCAGCAAAACCCGGGACAGGGGAGTCGGGGAGCTGTTTTTT. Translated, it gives CASKTRDRGVGELFF.

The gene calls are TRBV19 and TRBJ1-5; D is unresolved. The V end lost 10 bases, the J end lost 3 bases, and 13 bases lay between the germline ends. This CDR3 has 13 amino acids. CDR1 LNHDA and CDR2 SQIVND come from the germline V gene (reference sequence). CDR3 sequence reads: CATADLNNQPQHF. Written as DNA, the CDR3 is TGTGCCACTGCGGACCTTAACAATCAGCCCCAGCATTTT.

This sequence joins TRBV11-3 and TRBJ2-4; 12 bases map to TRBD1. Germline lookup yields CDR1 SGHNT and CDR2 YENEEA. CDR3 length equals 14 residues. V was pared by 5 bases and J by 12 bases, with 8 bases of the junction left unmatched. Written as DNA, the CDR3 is TGTGCCAGCAGCCTACCGGGACAGGGGGCAACTCAGTACTTC. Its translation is CASSLPGQGATQYF.

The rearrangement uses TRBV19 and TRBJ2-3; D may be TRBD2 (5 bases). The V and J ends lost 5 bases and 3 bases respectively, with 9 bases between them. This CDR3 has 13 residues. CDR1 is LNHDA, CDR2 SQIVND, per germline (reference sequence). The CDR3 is CASSGRRTDTQYF. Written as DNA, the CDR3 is TGTGCCAGTAGTGGACGGAGGACAGATACGCAGTATTTT. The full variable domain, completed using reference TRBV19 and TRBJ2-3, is DGGITQSPKYLFRKEGQNVTLSCEQNLNHDAMYWYRQDPGQGLRLIYYSQIVNDFQKGDIAEGYSVSREKKESFPLTVTSAQKNPTAFYLCASSGRRTDTQYFGPGTRLTVL.

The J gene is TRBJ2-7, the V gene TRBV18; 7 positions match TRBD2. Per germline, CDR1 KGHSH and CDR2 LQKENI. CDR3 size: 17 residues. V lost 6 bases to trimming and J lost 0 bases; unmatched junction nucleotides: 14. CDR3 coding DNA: TGTGCCAGCTCGGCGGGAGTCGGTACAGCCCGCTCCTACGAGCAGTACTTC. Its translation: CASSAGVGTARSYEQYF.

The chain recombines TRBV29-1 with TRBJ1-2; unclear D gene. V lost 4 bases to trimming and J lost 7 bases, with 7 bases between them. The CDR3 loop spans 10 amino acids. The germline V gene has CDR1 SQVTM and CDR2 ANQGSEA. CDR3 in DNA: TGCAGCGTTGCAGAGGGTGGCTACACCTTC. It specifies CSVAEGGYTF. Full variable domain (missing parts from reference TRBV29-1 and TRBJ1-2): SAVISQKPSRDICQRGTSLTIQCQVDSQVTMMFWYRQQPGQSLTLIATANQGSEATYESGFVIDKFPISRPNLTFSTLTVSNMSPEDSSIYLCSVAEGGYTFGSGTRLTVV.

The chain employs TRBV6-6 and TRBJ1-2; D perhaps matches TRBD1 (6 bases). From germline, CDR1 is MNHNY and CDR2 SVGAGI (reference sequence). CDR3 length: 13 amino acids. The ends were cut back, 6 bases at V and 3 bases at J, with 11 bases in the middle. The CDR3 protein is CASSPGADYGYTF. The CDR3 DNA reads TGTGCCAGCAGCCCGGGGGCGGACTATGGCTACACCTTC.

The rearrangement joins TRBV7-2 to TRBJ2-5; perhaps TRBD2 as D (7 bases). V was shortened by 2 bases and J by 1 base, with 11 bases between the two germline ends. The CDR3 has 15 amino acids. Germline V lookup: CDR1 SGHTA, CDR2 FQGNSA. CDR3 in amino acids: CASSLQGGGQETQYF. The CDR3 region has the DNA TGTGCCAGCAGCTTACAGGGAGGGGGCCAAGAGACCCAGTACTTC.

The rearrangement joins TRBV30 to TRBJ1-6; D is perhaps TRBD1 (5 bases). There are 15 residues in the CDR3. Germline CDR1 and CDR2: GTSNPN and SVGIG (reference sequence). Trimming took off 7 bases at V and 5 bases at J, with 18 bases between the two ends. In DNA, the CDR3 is TGTGCCTTCTCACAGGTTCTACTGAATAATTCACCCCTCCACTTT. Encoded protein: CAFSQVLLNNSPLHF.

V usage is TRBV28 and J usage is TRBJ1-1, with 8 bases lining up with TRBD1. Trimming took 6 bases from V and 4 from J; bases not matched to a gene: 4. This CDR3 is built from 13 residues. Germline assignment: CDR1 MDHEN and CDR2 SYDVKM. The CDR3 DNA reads TGTGCCAGCAGGACAGGGGCGGGCACTGAAGCTTTCTTT. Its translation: CASRTGAGTEAFF.